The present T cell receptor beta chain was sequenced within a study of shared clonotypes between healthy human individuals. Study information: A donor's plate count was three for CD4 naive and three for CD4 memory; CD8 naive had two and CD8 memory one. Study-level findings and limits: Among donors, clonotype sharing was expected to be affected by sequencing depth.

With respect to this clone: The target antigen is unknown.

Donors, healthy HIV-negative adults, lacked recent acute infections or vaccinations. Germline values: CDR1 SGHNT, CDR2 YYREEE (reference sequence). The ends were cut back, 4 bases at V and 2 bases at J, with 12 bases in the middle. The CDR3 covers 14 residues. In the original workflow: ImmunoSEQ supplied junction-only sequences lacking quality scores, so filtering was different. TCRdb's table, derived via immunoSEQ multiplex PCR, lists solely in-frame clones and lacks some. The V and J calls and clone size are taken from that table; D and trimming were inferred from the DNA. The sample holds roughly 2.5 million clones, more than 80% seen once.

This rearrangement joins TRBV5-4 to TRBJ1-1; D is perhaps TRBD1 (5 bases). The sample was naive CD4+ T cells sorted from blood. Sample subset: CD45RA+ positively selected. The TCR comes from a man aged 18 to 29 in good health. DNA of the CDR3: TGTGCCAGCAGCCCGGGACCAATCAACACTGAAGCTTTCTTT. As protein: CASSPGPINTEAFF.